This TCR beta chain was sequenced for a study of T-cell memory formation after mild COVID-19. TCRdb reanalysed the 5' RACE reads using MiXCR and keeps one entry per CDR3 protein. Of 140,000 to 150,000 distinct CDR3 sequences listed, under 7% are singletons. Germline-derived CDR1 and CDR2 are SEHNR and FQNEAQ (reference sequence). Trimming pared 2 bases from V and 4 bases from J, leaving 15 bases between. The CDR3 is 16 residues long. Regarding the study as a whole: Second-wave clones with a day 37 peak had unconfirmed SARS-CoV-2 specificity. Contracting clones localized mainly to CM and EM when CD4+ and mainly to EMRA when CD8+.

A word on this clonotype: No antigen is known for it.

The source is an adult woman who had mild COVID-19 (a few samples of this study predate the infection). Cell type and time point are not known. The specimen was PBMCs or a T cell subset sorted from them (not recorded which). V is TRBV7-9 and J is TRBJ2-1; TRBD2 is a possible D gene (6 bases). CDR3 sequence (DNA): TGTGCCAGCAGCTTAAAAGTCCAGGGAGGATACAATGAGCAGTTCTTC. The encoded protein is CASSLKVQGGYNEQFF. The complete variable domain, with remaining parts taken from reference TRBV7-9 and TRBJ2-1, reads DTGVSQNPRHKITKRGQNVTFRCDPISEHNRLYWYRQTLGQGPEFLTYFQNEAQLEKSRLLSDRFSAERPKGSFSTLEIQRTEQGDSAMYLCASSLKVQGGYNEQFFGPGTRLTVL.